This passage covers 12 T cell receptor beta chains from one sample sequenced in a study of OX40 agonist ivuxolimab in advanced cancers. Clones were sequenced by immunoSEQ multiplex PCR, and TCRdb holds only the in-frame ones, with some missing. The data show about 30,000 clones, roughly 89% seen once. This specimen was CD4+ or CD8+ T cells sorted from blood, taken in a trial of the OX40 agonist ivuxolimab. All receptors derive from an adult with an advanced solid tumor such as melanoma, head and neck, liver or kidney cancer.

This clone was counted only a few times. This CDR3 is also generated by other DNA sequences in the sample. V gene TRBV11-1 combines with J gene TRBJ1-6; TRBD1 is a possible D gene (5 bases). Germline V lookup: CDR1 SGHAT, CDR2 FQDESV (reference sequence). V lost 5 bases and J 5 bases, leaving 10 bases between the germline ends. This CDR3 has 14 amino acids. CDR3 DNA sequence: TGTGCCAGCAGCAGAACAGGAAATAATTCACCCCTCCACTTT. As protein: CASSRTGNNSPLHF.

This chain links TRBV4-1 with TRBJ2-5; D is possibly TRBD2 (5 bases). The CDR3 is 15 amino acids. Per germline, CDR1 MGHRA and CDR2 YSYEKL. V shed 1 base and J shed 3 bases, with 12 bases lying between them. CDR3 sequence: CASSQGERVEETQYF. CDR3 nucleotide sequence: TGCGCCAGCAGCCAAGGAGAGAGGGTCGAAGAGACCCAGTACTTC.

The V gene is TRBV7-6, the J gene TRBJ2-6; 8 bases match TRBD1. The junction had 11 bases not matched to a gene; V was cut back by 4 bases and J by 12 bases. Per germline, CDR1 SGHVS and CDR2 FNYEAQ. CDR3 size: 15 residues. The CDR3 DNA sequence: TGTGCCAGCAGCTCAACAGGGGGTTTATGGGCCGTCCTGACTTTC. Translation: CASSSTGGLWAVLTF.

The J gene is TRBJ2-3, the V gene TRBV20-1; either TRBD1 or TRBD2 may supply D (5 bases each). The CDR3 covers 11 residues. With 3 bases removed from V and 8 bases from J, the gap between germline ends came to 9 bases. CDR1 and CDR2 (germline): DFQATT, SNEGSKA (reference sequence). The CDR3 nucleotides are TGCAGTGCTAGCGAGAGGGGTACGCAGTATTTT. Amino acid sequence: CSASERGTQYF.

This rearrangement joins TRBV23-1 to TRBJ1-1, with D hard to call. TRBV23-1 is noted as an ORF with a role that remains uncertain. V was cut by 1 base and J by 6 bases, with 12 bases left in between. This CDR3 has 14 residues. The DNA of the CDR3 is TGCGCCAGCAGTCAATTAAGGATGAGACCTGAAGCTTTCTTT. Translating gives CASSQLRMRPEAFF.

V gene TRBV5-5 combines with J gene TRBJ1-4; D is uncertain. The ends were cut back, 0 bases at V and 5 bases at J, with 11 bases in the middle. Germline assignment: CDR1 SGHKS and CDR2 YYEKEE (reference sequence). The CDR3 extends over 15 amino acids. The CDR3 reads CASSLELRWNEKLFF. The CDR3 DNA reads TGTGCCAGCAGCTTGGAGTTGCGGTGGAATGAAAAACTGTTTTTT.

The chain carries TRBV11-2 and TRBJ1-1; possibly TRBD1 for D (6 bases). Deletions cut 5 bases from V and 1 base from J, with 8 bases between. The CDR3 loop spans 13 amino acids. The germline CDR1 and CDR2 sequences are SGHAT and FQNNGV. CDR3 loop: CASSKTGNTEAFF. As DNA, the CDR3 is TGTGCCAGCAGCAAGACAGGGAACACTGAAGCTTTCTTT.

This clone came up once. CDR3: CATQTVSSTDTQYF. CDR3 sequence (DNA): TGTGCCACCCAGACAGTTTCTAGCACAGATACGCAGTATTTT. V usage is TRBV6-6 and J usage is TRBJ2-3; D may be TRBD1 (5 bases). CDR3 length: 14 amino acids. Germline loops: CDR1 MNHNY, CDR2 SVGAGI (reference sequence). V lost 10 bases to trimming and J lost 0 bases, with 14 bases between them.

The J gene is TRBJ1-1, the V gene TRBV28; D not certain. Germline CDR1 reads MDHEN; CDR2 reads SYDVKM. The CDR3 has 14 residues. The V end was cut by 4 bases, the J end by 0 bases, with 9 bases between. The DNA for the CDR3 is TGTGCCAGCAGTTCGGGGAAGATGAACACTGAAGCTTTCTTT. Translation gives CASSSGKMNTEAFF.

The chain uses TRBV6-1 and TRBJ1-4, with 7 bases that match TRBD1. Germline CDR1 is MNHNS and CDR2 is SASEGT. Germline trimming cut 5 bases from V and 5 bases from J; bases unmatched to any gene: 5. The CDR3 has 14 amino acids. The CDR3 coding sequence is TGTGCCAGCAGTCTGGGACAGAAAAATGAAAAACTGTTTTTT. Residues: CASSLGQKNEKLFF.

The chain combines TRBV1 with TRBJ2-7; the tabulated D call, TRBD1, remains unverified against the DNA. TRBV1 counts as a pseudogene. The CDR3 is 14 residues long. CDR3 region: CTSSQPQTGYEQYF. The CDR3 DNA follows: TGCACCAGCAGCCAACCCCAAACAGGGTACGAGCAGTACTTC.

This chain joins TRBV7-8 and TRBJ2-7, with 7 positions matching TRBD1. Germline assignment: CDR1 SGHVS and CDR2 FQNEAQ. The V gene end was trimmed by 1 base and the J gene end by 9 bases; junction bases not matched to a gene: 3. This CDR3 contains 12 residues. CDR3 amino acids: CASSLGGGGQYF. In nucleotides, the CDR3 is TGTGCCAGCAGCTTAGGAGGGGGCGGGCAGTACTTC. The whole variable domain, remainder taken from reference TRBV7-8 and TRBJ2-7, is GAGVSQSPRYKVAKRGQDVALRCDPISGHVSLFWYQQALGQGPEFLTYFQNEAQLDKSGLPSDRFFAERPEGSVSTLKIQRTQQEDSAVYLCASSLGGGGQYFGPGTRLTVT.